This TCR beta chain was observed in a study of blood T cell repertoires in COVID-19. The overall study: There were acute and convalescent COVID-19 samples, and they came from the United States, Italy and Spain. PBMCs, B-cell-depleted T cells, or T cells were the source of the cDNA or gDNA that made up the material.

Assay used: immunoSEQ multiplex PCR; TCRdb lists only in-frame clones, some missing. The sample has fewer than 200,000 clones; around four fifths are singletons. Participant-reported clinical history was the basis for cohort assignment. Trimming stripped 4 bases from V and 8 bases from J, with 18 bases between. The germline V gene has CDR1 SGHRS and CDR2 YFSETQ. The CDR3 is 15 residues long. This TCR was recovered from a woman in her forties or fifties in a cohort exposed to, infected with or recovered from COVID-19 (not recorded which). Specimen: PBMCs or T cells enriched from blood (not recorded which). The gene calls are TRBV5-1 and TRBJ1-4; D may be TRBD1 (5 bases). CDR3 nucleotide sequence: TGCGCCAGCAGCGTCGGGCGGGGAGAGGGGGAAAAACTGTTTTTT. This codes for CASSVGRGEGEKLFF.